This TCR beta chain comes out of a study of CD8 T cells in Susac syndrome (dated by TCRdb to the late 2010s). Some background on the complete study: Repertoire sequencing was used to test whether CD8+ T cell activation and differentiation in Susac syndrome was antigen driven. The clonality of the CD8+ T cell repertoire was compared across approximately 11 healthy donors, some 14 Susac syndrome patients and under 17 multiple sclerosis patients.

High-throughput TCR beta sequencing profiled peripheral blood CD8+ and CD4+ T cells from healthy donors, Susac syndrome patients and multiple sclerosis patients. The multiple sclerosis controls were treatment-naive patients who had stable or active relapsing-remitting disease and met the revised McDonald criteria. CD8+ TEMRA cells were enriched by FACS, while bulk CD8+ and CD4+ T cells were purified by magnetic negative isolation. Blood was collected in EDTA tubes and processed within 24 hours, with PBMCs isolated through density gradient centrifugation. PBMCs destined for TCR sequencing were cryopreserved in liquid nitrogen and later thawed in a 37 °C water bath. The sorted or isolated CD4+, CD8+ and CD8+ TEMRA cells reached a purity of at least 90%. This clonotype was seen once. What this receptor recognizes is not known. Within one base of it there is no much larger clone, and no base qualities were kept. One read is thin evidence.

The full study reports these points: The number of individuals in the TCR sequencing and HLA analysis was recognized as being relatively small.

RNA was extracted with the RNeasy kit and roughly 0.45 to 1 ug was reverse transcribed using random hexamers. The immunoSEQ multiplex PCR assay, covering 54 Vbeta and 13 Jbeta segments, was used to amplify TCR beta CDR3 regions. To correct PCR amplification bias, a synthetic template baseline was used for both primer optimization and computational correction. The study's processing was this. Reads were assigned to V, D and J genes according to IMGT and analyzed in immunoSEQ Analyzer, with only productive sequences retained. Clonality was calculated as one minus the Shannon entropy normalized by log2 of the number of productive unique sequences. Public and private clones were assessed among the 100 most prevalent clones of each patient and control. Susac-specific clones were defined as absent from healthy and MS cohorts, about 1,100 published viral clones and other ImmuneACCESS disease sequences. TCRdb's own reprocessing of the public reads used fastp at Q25 and MiXCR and kept productive beta chains. Each record represents a unique CDR3 protein, reported with the most common genes and DNA among its rows. The authors' filters were not applied to this entry. This sample gives 250,000 to 350,000 distinct CDR3 sequences in total; about 88% of them show up just once. Over 0.09% of the sample is held by the ten biggest clonotypes.

V sheds 4 bases and J sheds 4 bases, leaving 13 bases between their ends. The CDR3, from cysteine to phenylalanine, totals 13 residues. Just CDR3 DNA is preserved here, 39 bases in frame from base 1. The germline V gene (reference sequence) supplies CDR1 GTSNPN and CDR2 SVGIG. The receptor comes from a human donor with multiple sclerosis. The specimen sequenced was CD8+ T cells from PBMCs. The V gene is TRBV30 and the J gene is TRBJ1-1, with a weak D call of TRBD1 (6 bases match). The nucleotides are TGTGCCTGGACGGGTAGGGGGTCCACTGAAGCTTTCTTT. It translates as CAWTGRGSTEAFF.